The 29 T cell receptor beta chains in this list originate from one sample, sequenced in a study of blood T cell repertoires in COVID-19. Sequencing was performed with immunoSEQ multiplex PCR; in TCRdb, only in-frame clones are kept and a portion is missing. This repertoire shows 75,000 to 100,000 clones, roughly 78% found once; its top ten account for just over 20%. Sequenced sample: peripheral blood. These receptor sequences come from a human donor in a cohort sampled during active COVID-19.

This clone turned up a few times. Written as DNA, the CDR3 is TGTGCCAGCAGGAACAAGGGGTTGACTAATGAAAAACTGTTTTTT. It codes for CASRNKGLTNEKLFF. The rearrangement uses TRBV2 and TRBJ1-4; D might be TRBD1 (5 bases). CDR1 and CDR2 (germline): SNHLY, FYNNEI. Trimming stripped 6 bases from V and 2 bases from J, with 13 bases between. The CDR3 contains 15 residues.

The chain is built from TRBV9 and TRBJ1-1; 9 bases align to TRBD1. Germline V gene lookup returns CDR1 SGDLS and CDR2 YYNGEE. The CDR3 totals 15 residues. V gave up 4 bases and J gave up 0 bases; unmatched junction bases: 4. The CDR3 here is CASSPRQGVNTEAFF. For the CDR3, the DNA is TGTGCCAGCAGCCCCCGACAGGGGGTGAACACTGAAGCTTTCTTT.

This sequence joins TRBV3-1 (or the pseudogene TRBV3-2) and TRBJ2-7, with D uncertain. Germline loops: CDR1 LGHDT, CDR2 YNNKEL (reference sequence). This CDR3 contains 16 residues. V was clipped by 5 bases and J by 0 bases, with 17 bases between them. In DNA form, the CDR3 reads TGTGCCAGCAGCAAAAGCGCTGGCGCGAGCTCCTACGAGCAGTACTTC. Translated, it gives CASSKSAGASSYEQYF.

This sequence joins TRBV19 and TRBJ1-1, with 7 bases fitting TRBD1. Germline lookup yields CDR1 LNHDA and CDR2 SQIVND (reference sequence). There are 15 residues in the CDR3. The J segment lost 5 bases and the V segment lost 0 bases, leaving 6 bases of the junction unmatched. This CDR3 is CASSIDLRGLTEAFF. In DNA, the CDR3 is TGTGCCAGTAGTATAGATCTAAGGGGGCTGACTGAAGCTTTCTTT.

V usage is TRBV2 and J usage is TRBJ1-2; 9 bases are a match to TRBD1. V trimming: 5 bases; J trimming: 6 bases; junction bases outside the gene matches: 4. CDR3 size: 13 residues. CDR1 is SNHLY and CDR2 is FYNNEI in the germline V gene. The CDR3 nucleotides are TGTGCCAGCAGTACACAGGGGGCGGATGGCTACACCTTC. Translated: CASSTQGADGYTF.

The chain combines TRBV10-3 with TRBJ1-2; D possibly corresponds to TRBD1 (5 bases). Trimming took off 4 bases at V and 2 bases at J, with 11 bases between the two ends. The CDR3 loop spans 14 amino acids. Germline V gives CDR1 ENHRY, CDR2 SYGVKD. This chain's CDR3 is CAISGGVGNYGYTF. CDR3 DNA: TGTGCCATCAGTGGGGGGGTAGGGAACTATGGCTACACCTTC.

The J gene is TRBJ2-3, the V gene TRBV7-9, with D uncertain. From germline, CDR1 is SEHNR and CDR2 FQNEAQ (reference sequence). This CDR3 comprises 12 residues. The V and J ends lost 2 bases and 6 bases respectively, with 6 bases between them. The CDR3 nucleotides read TGTGCCAGCAGCTTATTGGCTGATACGCAGTATTTT. Encoded protein: CASSLLADTQYF.

The CDR3 region has the DNA TGTGCCAGCTCGTCAAAGGCGGGGGTCACAGATACGCAGTATTTT. This translates into CASSSKAGVTDTQYF. The chain links TRBV18 to TRBJ2-3; 7 positions agree with TRBD2. The CDR3 loop spans 15 amino acids. With 6 bases clipped from V and 2 bases from J, the junction kept 8 bases outside the gene matches. Looked up from germline, CDR1 is KGHSH and CDR2 is LQKENI.

V is TRBV20-1 and J is TRBJ2-3; possibly TRBD1 for D (6 bases). The V gene's germline CDR1 is DFQATT and CDR2 SNEGSKA (reference sequence). This CDR3 has 14 residues. V lost 3 bases and J 2 bases, leaving 12 bases between the germline ends. The CDR3 is CSASTGTITDTQYF. DNA for the CDR3: TGCAGTGCTAGTACGGGGACAATCACAGATACGCAGTATTTT.

This chain joins TRBV15 and TRBJ2-7; perhaps TRBD2 as D (6 bases). Per the germline V gene, CDR1 is LNHNV and CDR2 is YYDKDF (reference sequence). This CDR3 is 15 amino acids long. V was shortened by 0 bases and J by 5 bases, with 14 bases between the two germline ends. CDR3 DNA sequence: TGTGCCACCAGCAGAGAGAAGGAGGGGTACGACGAGCAGTACTTC. The encoded protein is CATSREKEGYDEQYF.

V and J are TRBV20-1 and TRBJ1-4, with unresolved D. This CDR3 contains 12 residues. Trimming took 3 bases from V and 8 from J, leaving 10 bases between them. In germline, CDR1 is DFQATT, CDR2 SNEGSKA (reference sequence). The CDR3 nucleotides are TGCAGTGCTAGTAAGAACCAGGAAAAACTGTTTTTT. Its translation is CSASKNQEKLFF.

This rearrangement joins TRBV7-9 to TRBJ2-6; 9 bases agree with TRBD1. The CDR3 is 19 amino acids. CDR1 SEHNR and CDR2 FQNEAQ come from the germline V gene (reference sequence). With 5 bases clipped from V and 4 bases from J, the junction kept 15 bases outside the gene matches. This chain's CDR3 is CASSPLPGQGSLGANVLTF. The CDR3, as DNA: TGTGCCAGCAGCCCATTACCGGGACAGGGATCTCTAGGGGCCAACGTCCTGACTTTC.

The chain uses TRBV29-1 and TRBJ2-2; 7 nucleotides align to TRBD2. CDR1 is SQVTM, CDR2 ANQGSEA, per germline. This CDR3 spans 14 amino acids. V shed 4 bases and J 5 bases; nucleotides not matched to a gene: 7. The CDR3 reads CSVGGRTRTGELFF. CDR3 nucleotides: TGCAGCGTTGGAGGGCGGACTAGAACCGGGGAGCTGTTTTTT.

V is TRBV7-9 and J is TRBJ2-7; tentative D call: TRBD2 (6 bases). CDR1 and CDR2 from the germline V gene are SEHNR and FQNEAQ (reference sequence). The V end lost 4 bases, the J end lost 0 bases, and 13 bases lay between the germline ends. This CDR3 spans 15 amino acids. CDR3 in amino acids: CASSYGDSSSYEQYF. Here the CDR3 DNA reads TGTGCCAGCAGCTACGGGGACTCGAGCTCCTACGAGCAGTACTTC.

This sequence joins TRBV11-2 and TRBJ2-3; 8 nucleotides match TRBD2. Germline loops: CDR1 SGHAT, CDR2 FQNNGV. The CDR3 sequence is 16 residues long. With V trimmed by 6 bases and J by 6 bases, 14 bases remained unmatched. The CDR3 DNA is TGTGCCAGCAGTTTTACCCCGGGACTAGGGACGGATACGCAGTATTTT. Translated, it gives CASSFTPGLGTDTQYF.

Only a few counts were recorded for this clone. V gene TRBV28 combines with J gene TRBJ1-4; no definite D call. Trimming removed 5 bases at V and 8 bases at J, with 12 bases between. The CDR3 contains 13 residues. The germline CDR1 and CDR2 sequences are MDHEN and SYDVKM. CDR3 in DNA: TGTGCCAGCAGTGCCGCCGACTCGGAAAAACTGTTTTTT. Protein product: CASSAADSEKLFF.

This clone turned up a few times. The rearrangement links TRBV28 to TRBJ2-1, with 8 bases fitting TRBD2. The CDR3 has 14 residues. Germline trimming cut 3 bases from V and 10 bases from J; bases unmatched to any gene: 8. The germline V gene encodes CDR1 MDHEN and CDR2 SYDVKM. CDR3 coding DNA: TGTGCCAGCAGTTTCTGGCGGGGGGCGAGGGAGCAGTTCTTC. It yields the protein CASSFWRGAREQFF.

The J gene is TRBJ2-4, the V gene TRBV18; TRBD1 agrees at 7 bases. J lost 0 bases, V lost 5 bases, and 7 bases had no gene match. CDR1 is KGHSH, CDR2 LQKENI, per germline. This CDR3 has 16 residues. In DNA form, the CDR3 reads TGTGCCAGCTCATTCACAGGGGCATTAGCCAAAAACATTCAGTACTTC. It yields the protein CASSFTGALAKNIQYF.

The V and J genes are TRBV12-3 or TRBV12-4 and TRBJ1-1; D unclear. With 2 bases removed from V and 8 bases from J, the gap between germline ends came to 6 bases. CDR3 length equals 11 residues. The chain's CDR3 is CASSLREEAFF. Written as DNA, the CDR3 is TGTGCCAGCAGTTTACGGGAAGAAGCTTTCTTT.

This rearrangement joins TRBV4-1 to TRBJ1-4; D is undetermined. Germline loops: CDR1 MGHRA, CDR2 YSYEKL. Trimming stripped 4 bases from V and 7 bases from J, with 10 bases between. This CDR3 has 13 amino acids. The CDR3 here is CASSLRGGEKLFF. For the CDR3, the DNA is TGCGCCAGCAGCCTCCGGGGTGGTGAAAAACTGTTTTTT.

This clone was observed a handful of times. The rearrangement joins TRBV3-1 (or the pseudogene TRBV3-2) to TRBJ2-7; 9 bases are shared with TRBD2. V shed 4 bases and J 0 bases; nucleotides not matched to a gene: 7. The CDR3 contains 16 residues. Germline-derived CDR1 and CDR2 are LGHDT and YNNKEL (reference sequence). The CDR3 protein is CASSRSSGGSSYEQYF. CDR3 sequence (DNA): TGTGCCAGCAGCCGGAGTAGCGGGGGAAGCTCCTACGAGCAGTACTTC.

This clone was found once. The chain couples TRBV7-2 to TRBJ2-1; 13 nucleotides match TRBD2. This CDR3 has 15 amino acids. V was pared by 7 bases and J by 4 bases, with 4 bases of the junction left unmatched. Germline CDR1 reads SGHTA; CDR2 reads FQGNSA. CDR3 DNA: TGTGCCAGCACACGACTAGCGGGGGGTTACAATGAGCAGTTCTTC. Its protein is CASTRLAGGYNEQFF.

The rearrangement joins TRBV4-1 to TRBJ2-1; D possibly corresponds to TRBD2 (6 bases). The CDR3 is 15 residues long. V lost 4 bases and J 6 bases, leaving 16 bases between the germline ends. Germline assignment: CDR1 MGHRA and CDR2 YSYEKL. The CDR3 here is CASSLGPEAGNEQFF. The CDR3 nucleotides are TGCGCCAGCAGCCTCGGACCTGAAGCGGGCAATGAGCAGTTCTTC.

The chain uses TRBV19 and TRBJ2-2, with D hard to call. Germline loops: CDR1 LNHDA, CDR2 SQIVND (reference sequence). CDR3 length: 17 residues. V lost 8 bases, J lost 7 bases, and 26 bases lay in between. CDR3 sequence (DNA): TGTGCCAGTTCGGCCGGGTCCTATCGCACTACGGACGGGGAGCTGTTTTTT. Its protein product is CASSAGSYRTTDGELFF.

This clone has just one count. This chain links TRBV5-1 with TRBJ1-4; 8 nucleotides match TRBD1. J was trimmed by 7 bases and V by 4 bases; bases with no gene match: 12. CDR1 and CDR2 (germline): SGHRS, YFSETQ. The CDR3 is 16 amino acids. The CDR3 coding sequence is TGCGCCAGCAGCGTCTTCTCCGGGACAGGTTTTGAAAAACTGTTTTTT. Amino acid sequence: CASSVFSGTGFEKLFF.

This chain connects TRBV24-1 to TRBJ2-2, with TRBD1 as a possible D gene (6 bases). Germline CDR1 is KGHDR and CDR2 is SFDVKD. V lost 4 bases and J lost 5, with 13 bases in between. The CDR3 consists of 15 residues. The CDR3 bases are TGTGCCACCAGTGACGCTAGGACAGTTACCGGGGAGCTGTTTTTT. Its protein is CATSDARTVTGELFF.

The chain carries TRBV6-6 and TRBJ1-1, with no clear D. Germline V gene lookup returns CDR1 MNHNY and CDR2 SVGAGI (reference sequence). Trimming left V 6 bases short and J 7 bases short, with 9 bases between. This CDR3 contains 11 residues. The CDR3 nucleotides read TGTGCCAGCAGCAGAGGGAGTGAAGCTTTCTTT. Encoded protein: CASSRGSEAFF.

The chain couples TRBV21-1 to TRBJ1-2; the table's D call TRBD1 went unverified against the DNA. TRBV21-1 constitutes a pseudogene. There are 16 residues in the CDR3. CDR3 loop: CASSKEERQGPYHFTF. CDR3 nucleotide sequence: TGTGCCAGCAGCAAAGAGGAAAGGCAGGGGCCCTACCATTTTACCTTC.

The rearrangement uses TRBV3-1 (or the pseudogene TRBV3-2) and TRBJ1-1, with a possible D match to TRBD1 (6 bases). Germline V gene sequence: CDR1 LGHDT, CDR2 YNNKEL (reference sequence). The CDR3 length is 12 residues. With 4 bases removed from V and 8 bases from J, the gap between germline ends came to 11 bases. CDR3 in amino acids: CASSRGTIEAFF. Written as DNA, the CDR3 is TGTGCCAGCAGCCGGGGGACAATAGAAGCTTTCTTT.